The 18 T cell receptor beta chains reported below all come from one sample, sequenced in a study of beta chain features in type 1 diabetes. These TCRs' antigens remain unknown. Study observations and caveats: Shorter TCRB CDR3s, moderately but significantly so, were found in Type 1 diabetes patients in all four CD4+ subsets.

Investigators reverse transcribed all isolated RNA, so they sequenced expressed TCRB transcripts. Data came from immunoSEQ multiplex PCR; TCRdb stores just in-frame clones and leaves some out. The data contain 300,000 to 450,000 clones, about 10% of them singletons. The sample consisted of central memory CD4+ T cells from blood. Source of these receptors: a man younger than 45 with type 1 diabetes.

This clone was observed a handful of times. The V and J genes are TRBV6-1 and TRBJ2-4; D is unresolved. Trimming removed 4 bases from V and 2 bases from J, with 9 bases in between. The CDR3 is made up of 14 amino acids. Germline CDR1 reads MNHNS; CDR2 reads SASEGT. The CDR3 region is CASSGGSTKNIQYF. CDR3 coding DNA: TGTGCCAGCAGTGGGGGTTCTACCAAAAACATTCAGTACTTC.

In its sample, this clone was seen a few times. The sample contains more than one DNA sequence encoding this CDR3. The chain couples TRBV7-9 to TRBJ1-1; the D is unclear. The length of the CDR3 is 13 residues. Germline V gives CDR1 SEHNR, CDR2 FQNEAQ (reference sequence). Trimming cost V 3 bases and J 1 base, with 6 bases left between them. The CDR3, as DNA: TGTGCCAGCAGCTTGCGACAGAACACTGAAGCTTTCTTT. As protein: CASSLRQNTEAFF. Full variable domain (outside the CDR3, taken from reference TRBV7-9 and TRBJ1-1): DTGVSQNPRHKITKRGQNVTFRCDPISEHNRLYWYRQTLGQGPEFLTYFQNEAQLEKSRLLSDRFSAERPKGSFSTLEIQRTEQGDSAMYLCASSLRQNTEAFFGQGTRLTVV.

V and J are TRBV7-2 and TRBJ2-6, with D unclear. Trimming removed 5 bases from V and 2 bases from J, with 10 bases in between. Germline CDR1 is SGHTA and CDR2 is FQGNSA. CDR3 size: 15 residues. CDR3 sequence: CASSQRIPGANVLTF. CDR3 sequence (DNA): TGTGCCAGCAGCCAGAGAATCCCTGGGGCCAACGTCCTGACTTTC.

J is TRBJ1-2 and V is TRBV28, with 9 bases lining up with TRBD1. The CDR3 extends over 15 amino acids. Germline CDR1 MDHEN, CDR2 SYDVKM. After removal of 6 bases from V and 2 bases from J, the junction contained 7 bases not matched to a gene. This CDR3 is CASSSGTGKNYGYTF. The CDR3 region has the DNA TGTGCCAGCAGCTCCGGGACAGGGAAAAACTATGGCTACACCTTC.

The V call is TRBV7-2, the J call TRBJ2-7; TRBD1 matches at 10 bases. The CDR3 consists of 14 residues. J gave up 4 bases and V 3 bases, and 3 bases lay outside the gene matches. Per the germline V gene, CDR1 is SGHTA and CDR2 is FQGNSA. The CDR3 nucleotides are TGTGCCAGCAGCTTTGACAGGGGGCCTTACGAGCAGTACTTC. Residues: CASSFDRGPYEQYF.

This chain joins TRBV7-8 and TRBJ1-1; D might be TRBD1 (5 bases). The V gene lost 1 base and the J gene lost 4 bases, with 13 bases spanning the gap. Per the germline V gene, CDR1 is SGHVS and CDR2 is FQNEAQ. The CDR3 consists of 15 residues. DNA of the CDR3: TGTGCCAGCAGCTTAGTCGTGCCCGGGGGCACTGAAGCTTTCTTT. The encoded protein is CASSLVVPGGTEAFF.

V is TRBV15 and J is TRBJ1-2, with D uncertain. The germline V gene encodes CDR1 LNHNV and CDR2 YYDKDF (reference sequence). V was shortened by 0 bases and J by 4 bases, with 15 bases between the two germline ends. This CDR3 region has 16 residues. In DNA form, the CDR3 reads TGTGCCACCAGCAGAGATCCGGGGAACGCCGGCTATGGCTACACCTTC. Protein product: CATSRDPGNAGYGYTF. Complete variable domain (other parts from reference TRBV15 and TRBJ1-2): DAMVIQNPRYQVTQFGKPVTLSCSQTLNHNVMYWYQQKSSQAPKLLFHYYDKDFNNEADTPDNFQSRRPNTSFCFLDIRSPGLGDTAMYLCATSRDPGNAGYGYTFGSGTRLTVV.

Only a few counts were recorded for this clone. J is TRBJ2-7 and V is TRBV27, with D uncertain. The CDR3 consists of 14 residues. Germline CDR1 MNHEY, CDR2 SMNVEV (reference sequence). Deletions cut 1 base from V and 5 bases from J, with 12 bases between. CDR3 sequence reads: CASSLYGFTDEQYF. The DNA for the CDR3 is TGTGCCAGCAGTTTATACGGATTCACGGACGAGCAGTACTTC.

The V and J genes are TRBV4-2 and TRBJ2-6; no definite D call. The germline V and J ends were trimmed by 0 bases and 0 bases, with 9 bases remaining between them. CDR1 LGHNA and CDR2 YNFKEQ come from the germline V gene. CDR3 size: 17 residues. CDR3 sequence (DNA): TGTGCCAGCAGCCAAGATAGGCAAGCCTCTGGGGCCAACGTCCTGACTTTC. As protein: CASSQDRQASGANVLTF.

The rearrangement uses TRBV5-6 and TRBJ2-3, with a possible D match to TRBD1 (6 bases). V was clipped by 7 bases and J by 4 bases, with 25 bases between them. Germline assignment: CDR1 SGHDT and CDR2 YYEEEE. The CDR3 length is 17 residues. The chain's CDR3 is CASGPSGTRLLSDTQYF. As DNA, the CDR3 is TGTGCCAGCGGGCCTTCCGGGACACGCTTGCTGTCAGATACGCAGTATTTT.

The chain has TRBV27 and TRBJ2-6; D unresolved. Trimming took 6 bases from V and 0 from J, leaving 9 bases between them. Germline values: CDR1 MNHEY, CDR2 SMNVEV (reference sequence). CDR3 length: 15 residues. The CDR3 sequence is CASRWTGSGANVLTF. The CDR3 nucleotides are TGTGCCAGCAGGTGGACGGGCTCTGGGGCCAACGTCCTGACTTTC.

This clone was found many times. V gene TRBV5-1 combines with J gene TRBJ2-3, with TRBD1 identical over 7 bases. The germline V gene has CDR1 SGHRS and CDR2 YFSETQ. The CDR3 is made up of 15 amino acids. Trimming took 4 bases from V and 6 from J; bases not matched to a gene: 11. The CDR3 DNA follows: TGCGCCAGCAGCCCGGGACAGACCGTAATGGATACGCAGTATTTT. Translated: CASSPGQTVMDTQYF. The entire variable domain, with the rest obtained from reference TRBV5-1 and TRBJ2-3, is as follows: KAGVTQTPRYLIKTRGQQVTLSCSPISGHRSVSWYQQTPGQGLQFLFEYFSETQRNKGNFPGRFSGRQFSNSRSEMNVSTLELGDSALYLCASSPGQTVMDTQYFGPGTRLTVL.

V and J are TRBV28 and TRBJ1-2; no clear D. CDR1 MDHEN and CDR2 SYDVKM come from the germline V gene. V dropped 8 bases and J dropped 0 bases, with 10 bases sitting between them. The CDR3 spans 13 residues. CDR3: CASLMGTNYGYTF. The CDR3 region has the DNA TGTGCCAGCTTAATGGGGACTAACTATGGCTACACCTTC.

The gene calls are TRBV30 and TRBJ2-2, with TRBD2 matching over 14 bases. The CDR3 covers 17 residues. Germline values: CDR1 GTSNPN, CDR2 SVGIG (reference sequence). J was trimmed by 7 bases and V by 1 base; bases with no gene match: 8. In DNA, the CDR3 is TGTGCCTGGAGTGGGGGGACTAGCGGGAGATTTTTCGGGGAGCTGTTTTTT. It codes for CAWSGGTSGRFFGELFF.

V gene TRBV7-9 combines with J gene TRBJ2-5, with 9 bases fitting TRBD1. The CDR3 runs 15 residues. V shed 3 bases and J 4 bases; nucleotides not matched to a gene: 6. Germline V gene data show CDR1 as SEHNR and CDR2 as FQNEAQ (reference sequence). The CDR3 spells CASSFGTGLVETQYF. The CDR3 DNA reads as TGTGCCAGCAGCTTTGGGACAGGGCTTGTAGAGACCCAGTACTTC. Drawing the rest from reference TRBV7-9 and TRBJ2-5, the complete variable domain is DTGVSQNPRHKITKRGQNVTFRCDPISEHNRLYWYRQTLGQGPEFLTYFQNEAQLEKSRLLSDRFSAERPKGSFSTLEIQRTEQGDSAMYLCASSFGTGLVETQYFGPGTRLLVL.

Concerning this clone itself: Other DNA sequences in this specimen translate into the identical CDR3. The chain has TRBV30 and TRBJ2-5, with D uncertain. V was cut by 0 bases and J by 5 bases, with 7 bases left in between. The germline CDR1 and CDR2 sequences are GTSNPN and SVGIG (reference sequence). The CDR3 covers 12 residues. CDR3 in DNA: TGTGCCTGGAGTGTCGGTAGGGAGACCCAGTACTTC. Translating gives CAWSVGRETQYF.

This clone was seen at least ten times. The chain recombines TRBV7-9 with TRBJ2-1; D may be TRBD1 (5 bases). This CDR3 region has 12 residues. Per the germline V gene, CDR1 is SEHNR and CDR2 is FQNEAQ (reference sequence). V lost 5 bases to trimming and J lost 12 bases, with 14 bases between them. The CDR3 bases are TGTGCCAGCAGCCCCACGGCTACAGGGCAGTTCTTC. Translating gives CASSPTATGQFF.

This clone came up many times. The gene calls are TRBV28 and TRBJ1-5; no firm D call. Trimming cost V 5 bases and J 7 bases, with 9 bases left between them. The CDR3 sequence is 12 residues long. Germline lookup yields CDR1 MDHEN and CDR2 SYDVKM. Written as DNA, the CDR3 is TGTGCCAGCAGTCCATACAGACAGCCCCAGCATTTT. It is translated as CASSPYRQPQHF.